The 8 T cell receptor beta chains below come from one sample, sequenced in a study of cytomegalovirus exposure and HLA in healthy donors. 13 Jbeta primers and 60 Vbeta primers were used for the PCR. Profiling relied on immunoSEQ multiplex PCR, and the TCRdb table lists in-frame clones only, not all of them. This sample has about 190,000 clones; approximately 77% occur once, and the top ten carry 3.4%. The specimen sequenced was PBMCs. These receptors were collected from a man in his forties in good health and CMV-seropositive.

The chain is built from TRBV2 and TRBJ1-5, with TRBD1 as a possible D gene (5 bases). The V gene's germline CDR1 is SNHLY and CDR2 FYNNEI. Trimming took 3 bases from V and 0 from J, leaving 9 bases between them. CDR3 length: 15 amino acids. The CDR3 loop is CASSETAYSNQPQHF. The DNA for the CDR3 is TGTGCCAGCAGTGAGACAGCCTATAGCAATCAGCCCCAGCATTTT.

This clone was recorded only once. J is TRBJ1-5 and V is TRBV19; TRBD1 aligns across 7 bases. Germline V lookup: CDR1 LNHDA, CDR2 SQIVND (reference sequence). The ends lost 5 bases at V and 2 bases at J; junction bases unmatched: 6. The CDR3 is 15 residues long. DNA for the CDR3: TGTGCCAGTAGTTACAGGGGAGAGGGCAATCAGCCCCAGCATTTT. It is translated as CASSYRGEGNQPQHF.

The J gene is TRBJ2-7, the V gene TRBV5-6, with TRBD1 as a possible D gene (6 bases). CDR3 length equals 13 residues. The germline V and J ends were trimmed by 4 bases and 3 bases, with 11 bases remaining between them. The germline V gene has CDR1 SGHDT and CDR2 YYEEEE. Here the CDR3 DNA reads TGTGCCAGCAGCCCCGTGGACAGCTACGAGCAGTACTTC. Translation gives CASSPVDSYEQYF.

V is TRBV11-2 and J is TRBJ1-2; D perhaps matches TRBD1 (5 bases). V was trimmed by 2 bases and J by 5 bases, leaving 12 bases between them. This CDR3 is built from 14 residues. Per germline, CDR1 SGHAT and CDR2 FQNNGV. The DNA of the CDR3 is TGTGCCAGCAGCTTAACCGGGGCGGGATATGGCTACACCTTC. Translating it yields CASSLTGAGYGYTF.

On this clone itself: Other DNA sequences in this sample translate to the same CDR3. V is TRBV18 and J is TRBJ2-5; tentative D call: TRBD1 (5 bases). V lost 0 bases to trimming and J lost 2 bases, with 7 bases between them. The CDR3 length is 14 residues. CDR1 is KGHSH, CDR2 LQKENI, per germline. Here the CDR3 reads CASSPPGQQETQYF. The CDR3 bases are TGTGCCAGCTCACCACCTGGACAACAAGAGACCCAGTACTTC.

The rearrangement joins TRBV6-6 to TRBJ2-5; 8 positions match TRBD2. The J call is doubtful: the DNA matches TRBJ2-7 better. The CDR3 runs to 14 residues. Per germline, CDR1 MNHNY and CDR2 SVGAGI (reference sequence). The CDR3 spells CASSPSGSKGEQYF. The CDR3 DNA sequence: TGTGCCAGCAGCCCCAGCGGGAGTAAGGGCGAGCAGTACTTC.

The sample holds a few counts of this clone. The chain has TRBV7-8 and TRBJ2-1, with D possibly TRBD2 on 6 matching bases. The V end was cut by 6 bases, the J end by 5 bases, with 20 bases between. The germline V gene encodes CDR1 SGHVS and CDR2 FQNEAQ. The CDR3 is made up of 16 amino acids. The chain's CDR3 is CASRPPSLALDNEQFF. DNA of the CDR3: TGTGCCAGCAGGCCCCCTTCACTAGCTCTCGACAATGAGCAGTTCTTC.

This clone was picked up one time. The V call is TRBV18, the J call TRBJ1-1; D is undetermined. CDR3 length equals 13 residues. V dropped 3 bases and J dropped 4 bases, with 9 bases sitting between them. Germline CDR1 KGHSH, CDR2 LQKENI. The CDR3 is CASSPVEGTEAFF. CDR3 nucleotide sequence: TGTGCCAGCTCACCGGTAGAGGGCACTGAAGCTTTCTTT.